This T cell receptor (beta chain) was profiled in a study of T-cell memory formation after mild COVID-19. Study outcomes and limitations: A second wave expanding day 15 to 37 was CD4+-biased; contracting clones were balanced. Specificity for SARS-CoV-2 was not confirmed among the second-wave clones peaking on day 37. Memory from before infection featured some responding clones, which suggests cross-reactive memory joined.

TCR alpha and TCR beta cDNA libraries carrying sample barcodes and UMIs were produced by 5'RACE using constant-segment primers. TCRdb used MiXCR to reprocess the 5' RACE reads, holding one entry per CDR3 protein. Of hundreds of thousands of distinct CDR3 sequences detected, over 15% appear once; the ten largest clones hold more than 10%. In its sample, this clonotype was seen a few times. Its antigen remains unidentified. V was clipped by 5 bases and J by 6 bases, with 9 bases between them. The CDR3 extends over 12 amino acids. Germline V gene data show CDR1 as SGDLS and CDR2 as YYNGEE. The sample taken for sequencing was PBMCs or a T cell subset sorted from them (not recorded which). This clonotype originated in an adult woman who had mild COVID-19 (a few samples of this study predate the infection). Cell type and time point are not known. The rearrangement joins TRBV9 to TRBJ2-1; D uncertain. The DNA for the CDR3 is TGTGCCAGCAGAGGGCCGAGCAATGAGCAGTTCTTC. Its translation is CASRGPSNEQFF.